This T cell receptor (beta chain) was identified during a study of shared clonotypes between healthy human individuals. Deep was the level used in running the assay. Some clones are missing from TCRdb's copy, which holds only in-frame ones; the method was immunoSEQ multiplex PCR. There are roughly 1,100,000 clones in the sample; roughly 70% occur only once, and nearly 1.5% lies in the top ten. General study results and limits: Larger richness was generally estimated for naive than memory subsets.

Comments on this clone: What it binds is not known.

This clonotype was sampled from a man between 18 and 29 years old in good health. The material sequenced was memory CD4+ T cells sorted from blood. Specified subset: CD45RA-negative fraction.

DNA for the CDR3: TGTGCCAGCAGCTTAGAGGCGGGGGGCTACTACGAGCAGTACTTC. Translation gives CASSLEAGGYYEQYF. The V and J genes are TRBV7-3 and TRBJ2-7; 8 nucleotides align to TRBD2. The CDR3 length is 15 residues. Germline V gene lookup returns CDR1 SGHTA and CDR2 FQGTGA. J was trimmed by 3 bases and V by 2 bases; bases with no gene match: 6.